The T cell receptor (beta chain) under discussion was sequenced for a study of T cell repertoires in cytomegalovirus infection. Whole-study context: CMV infection together with matching HLA type was indicated by public TCR beta signatures.

Concerning this clonotype itself: Its antigen is currently unknown.

With V trimmed by 4 bases and J by 0 bases, 6 bases remained unmatched. The CDR3 is 16 amino acids. Germline values: CDR1 LNHDA, CDR2 SQIVND (reference sequence). Using its own MiXCR run on the reads, TCRdb lists one record per CDR3 protein. The table records roughly 180,000 distinct CDR3 sequences, over 25% of them present only once. Study-level results: CMV-specific TCR beta clonotypes restricted by HLA-C dominated the ex vivo response.

The chain carries TRBV19 and TRBJ1-3; TRBD1 aligns across 7 bases. The sequencing sample was made of PBMCs. The sequence was obtained from a human donor in good health (CMV status not recorded). Some clones in this sample may be carry-over from other donors' samples. CDR3 protein: CASSTLQGSSGNTIYF. The CDR3 DNA reads TGTGCCAGTAGTACCCTACAGGGGAGCTCTGGAAACACCATATATTTT.